The T cell receptor (beta chain) described here comes from a study of blood T cell repertoires in COVID-19. As for the study in general: COVID-19 samples, acute and convalescent, were from the United States, Italy and Spain.

Original methodology: Estimates of nucleated cell counts were drawn from the amplification of reference gene primers. Profiled with immunoSEQ multiplex PCR; TCRdb holds only in-frame clones, not every one. That table is the source of V, J and clone size, and D and trimming were worked out from the DNA. The data contain about 69,000 clones, approximately 80% of them singletons. CDR1 and CDR2 from the germline V gene are SEHNR and FQNEAQ (reference sequence). The CDR3 spans 15 residues. After removal of 10 bases from V and 6 bases from J, the junction contained 16 bases not matched to a gene. The sequence derives from a man over 45 with COVID-19, enrolled during active disease. The gene calls are TRBV7-9 and TRBJ1-1, with 8 positions matching TRBD1. Specimen: peripheral blood. CDR3 loop: CATARGRELSAEAFF. The CDR3 DNA sequence: TGTGCCACCGCCAGGGGGCGCGAGCTCTCAGCTGAAGCTTTCTTT.